This T cell receptor beta chain was recovered during a study of blood T cell repertoires in COVID-19. Whole-study context: Nucleic acid was either cDNA or gDNA, and it came from T cells, B-cell-depleted T cells, or PBMCs.

Germline V gene sequence: CDR1 SGHTA, CDR2 FQGTGA. This CDR3 contains 15 residues. Unmatched junction bases numbered 2, after V lost 2 bases and J lost 1 base. The repertoire was sequenced with immunoSEQ multiplex PCR; TCRdb's copy has only in-frame clones and lacks some. The sample lists fewer than 200,000 clones, 90% occurring once. Sequencing used peripheral blood. The sequence came from a man over 45 with acute or convalescent COVID-19. This chain uses TRBV7-3 with TRBJ1-1; 9 bases agree with TRBD1. CDR3 coding DNA: TGTGCCAGCAGCTTATTGGGACAGGGGAACACTGAAGCTTTCTTT. As protein: CASSLLGQGNTEAFF.